The 27 T cell receptor beta chains in this list originate from one sample, sequenced in a study of T cells in women clearing cervical HPV infection. The repertoire was sequenced with immunoSEQ multiplex PCR; TCRdb's copy has only in-frame clones and lacks some. The data include approximately 35,000 clones; the top ten clones carry approximately 1.5%. The specimen was blood buffy coat. Receptors were obtained from a woman aged 18 to 69 with a cervical HPV16 infection that either progressed to CIN3+ or cleared (not recorded which).

Worth noting for this clone: The CDR3 end lies 3 residues beyond the end of the read and is filled in from the germline J gene. The chain combines TRBV2 with TRBJ1-1; perhaps TRBD1 as D (5 bases). Germline-derived CDR1 and CDR2 are SNHLY and FYNNEI. This CDR3 has 12 amino acids. The covered CDR3 bases are TGTGCCAGCAGTGAACAGGGTCTAGGA. This codes for CASSEQGLG. Given in full, the CDR3 is CASSEQGLGAFF.

On this clone itself: The read comes to an end 3 residues before the CDR3 does, leaving the germline J gene to fill in the end. The chain couples TRBV29-1 to TRBJ1-1; a weak D match, TRBD1 (6 bases). V lost 3 bases and J lost 2, with 10 bases in between. This CDR3 has 13 amino acids. From germline, CDR1 is SQVTM and CDR2 ANQGSEA. The CDR3 sequence is CSVDRTANTEAFF. The sequenced part of the CDR3 DNA is TGCAGCGTTGACAGGACAGCAAACACTGAA.

Note on this clone: Read data end 3 residues before the CDR3 end; the end is taken from the germline J gene. V is TRBV19 and J is TRBJ1-1; TRBD1 agrees at 8 bases. After removal of 7 bases from V and 5 bases from J, the junction contained 9 bases not matched to a gene. The CDR3 totals 14 residues. Germline values: CDR1 LNHDA, CDR2 SQIVND (reference sequence). The sequenced part of the CDR3 DNA is TGTGCCAGTAACCTCCACAGGGGGGAGACTGAA. It specifies CASNLHRGETE. The CDR3 reads in full as CASNLHRGETEAFF.

Of note for this clone: The CDR3 is cut off 3 residues early in the read; its end comes from the germline J gene. The chain joins TRBV7-2 to TRBJ2-4; 9 bases map to TRBD1. The CDR3 loop spans 13 amino acids. The V gene's germline CDR1 is SGHTA and CDR2 FQGNSA. The CDR3 bases that were read are TGTGCCAGCAGCCTCGGGACAGGGATTGGT. It translates to CASSLGTGIG. The whole CDR3 region reads CASSLGTGIGQYF.

With regard to this clone: Read sequence stops 3 residues before the CDR3 end, and the germline J gene provides the missing end. The chain is built from TRBV28 and TRBJ1-5; possible D gene TRBD1, 5 bases. Trimming pared 6 bases from V and 0 bases from J, leaving 9 bases between. There are 14 residues in the CDR3. Germline V gene lookup returns CDR1 MDHEN and CDR2 SYDVKM. Partial CDR3 DNA: TGTGCCAGCAGCTCCCAGGGTAGCAATCAGCCC. Encoded protein: CASSSQGSNQP. The complete CDR3 protein is CASSSQGSNQPQHF.

A word on this clone: The junction shows a germline mismatch at one end, possibly a read error. The read falls 3 residues short of the CDR3 end, and the missing part is taken from the germline J gene. The chain employs TRBV7-7 and TRBJ1-2, with a weak D call TRBD1 (5 bases). Germline V lookup: CDR1 SSHAT, CDR2 FNYEAQ (reference sequence). The CDR3 covers 13 residues. This CDR3 is CASSKDNSYDYTF. Partial CDR3 DNA: TGTGCTAGCAGCAAGGACAATTCCTACGAC.

As for this clone: The missing CDR3 end, 3 residues past where the read stops, is filled in from the germline J gene. The V and J genes are TRBV5-1 and TRBJ2-2, with 9 bases lining up with TRBD1. CDR1 SGHRS and CDR2 YFSETQ come from the germline V gene. The CDR3 spans 14 residues. CDR3 amino acids: CASSRTGENEKLFF. Partial CDR3 DNA: TGCGCCAGCAGCCGGACAGGGGAAAATGAAAAG.

For this clone: Read coverage stops 3 residues before the CDR3 terminus; the germline J gene supplies the remainder. The chain joins TRBV5-6 to TRBJ1-4; possible D gene TRBD1, 5 bases. The length of the CDR3 is 14 residues. Per germline, CDR1 SGHDT and CDR2 YYEEEE. The chain's CDR3 is CASSLGQGNSPLFF. The sequenced part of the CDR3 DNA is TGTGCCAGCAGCTTGGGGCAGGGAAATTCACCA.

As for this clone: Read coverage stops 3 residues before the CDR3 terminus; the germline J gene supplies the remainder. This rearrangement joins TRBV13 to TRBJ1-5; D may be TRBD1 (5 bases). Germline V gives CDR1 PRHDT, CDR2 FYEKMQ (reference sequence). The CDR3 has 14 amino acids. V was cut by 0 bases and J by 6 bases, with 9 bases left in between. The DNA read from the CDR3 is TGTGCCAGCAGCTTAGGAGGGGTGAGTCAGCCC. Translated, it gives CASSLGGVSQP. The entire CDR3 protein reads CASSLGGVSQPQHF. Together with reference TRBV13 and TRBJ1-5, the CDR3 gives the full variable domain: AAGVIQSPRHLIKEKRETATLKCYPIPRHDTVYWYQQGPGQDPQFLISFYEKMQSDKGSIPDRFSAQQFSDYHSELNMSSLELGDSALYFCASSLGGVSQPQHFGDGTRLSIL.

About this clone itself: The read ends 3 residues before the CDR3 terminus; that terminus is restored from the germline J gene. The chain is built from TRBV12-3 or TRBV12-4 and TRBJ2-6; 12 positions agree with TRBD1. The CDR3 is made up of 18 amino acids. J was trimmed by 4 bases and V by 4 bases; bases with no gene match: 8. Partial CDR3 DNA: TGTGCCAGCAGTTCCCTCCGGGACAGGGGGCTAGGGGCCAACGTC. This encodes CASSSLRDRGLGANV. The whole CDR3 region reads CASSSLRDRGLGANVLTF.

CDR3 bases read: TGTGCCAGTAGTATTGGGCGGGCGGGACAGGGGGGCAATGAC. Protein: CASSIGRAGQGGND. In full, the CDR3 is CASSIGRAGQGGNDYTF. The chain employs TRBV19 and TRBJ1-2; 11 positions match TRBD1. Read sequence stops 3 residues before the CDR3 end, and the germline J gene provides the missing end. The germline V gene encodes CDR1 LNHDA and CDR2 SQIVND (reference sequence). The CDR3 contains 17 residues.

Turning to this clone: The CDR3 extends 3 residues past the end of the read, so its final part is completed from the germline J gene. The chain joins TRBV20-1 to TRBJ2-2, with 9 bases fitting TRBD2. CDR1 and CDR2 (germline): DFQATT, SNEGSKA (reference sequence). The CDR3 loop spans 18 amino acids. V was pared by 1 base and J by 3 bases, with 12 bases of the junction left unmatched. CDR3: CSARVASGVLGYTGELFF. The sequenced part of the CDR3 DNA is TGCAGTGCTAGAGTGGCTAGCGGGGTCCTCGGGTACACCGGGGAG.

Remarks on this clone: The CDR3 end is not reached by the read, which stops 3 residues before it; the germline J gene fills it in. V is TRBV28 and J is TRBJ2-7; TRBD1 is a possible D gene (6 bases). CDR3 length equals 15 residues. From germline, CDR1 is MDHEN and CDR2 SYDVKM. Trimming took 5 bases from V and 0 from J, leaving 14 bases between them. This CDR3 is CASSPTGTRSYEQYF. The sequenced CDR3 bases are TGTGCCAGCAGTCCTACCGGGACACGCTCCTACGAG.

Note on this clone: The missing CDR3 end, 3 residues past where the read stops, is filled in from the germline J gene. The V and J genes are TRBV7-8 and TRBJ2-5; TRBD2 matches 9 bases. V gave up 5 bases and J gave up 4 bases; unmatched junction bases: 14. Germline CDR1 and CDR2: SGHVS and FQNEAQ. The CDR3 has 17 residues. The CDR3: CASSQGLEAGGAETQYF. Partial CDR3 DNA: TGTGCCAGCAGCCAAGGGCTAGAAGCGGGGGGTGCAGAGACC. Supplemented by reference TRBV7-8 and TRBJ2-5, the full variable domain reads GAGVSQSPRYKVAKRGQDVALRCDPISGHVSLFWYQQALGQGPEFLTYFQNEAQLDKSGLPSDRFFAERPEGSVSTLKIQRTQQEDSAVYLCASSQGLEAGGAETQYFGPGTRLLVL.

On this clone: Read sequence stops 3 residues before the CDR3 end, and the germline J gene provides the missing end. In the same sample, other DNA sequences code for this CDR3. This rearrangement joins TRBV20-1 to TRBJ1-6, with 9 bases lining up with TRBD1. J was trimmed by 5 bases and V by 1 base; bases with no gene match: 0. The CDR3 sequence is 14 residues long. The germline gives CDR1 DFQATT, CDR2 SNEGSKA (reference sequence). Incomplete CDR3 DNA: TGCAGTGCTAGAGGGGACAGGGATAATTCACCC. Its protein is CSARGDRDNSP. In full, the CDR3 is CSARGDRDNSPLHF.

As to this clone: The read gets to within 3 residues of the CDR3 end, and the germline J gene fills in the rest. V is TRBV9 and J is TRBJ2-3; TRBD2 might be the D (6 bases). Germline V gene sequence: CDR1 SGDLS, CDR2 YYNGEE. The germline V and J ends were trimmed by 0 bases and 1 base, with 9 bases remaining between them. The CDR3 contains 15 residues. The covered CDR3 bases are TGTGCCAGCAGCGTAGCGCCGGGGGGCACAGATACG. This gives the protein CASSVAPGGTDT. The full CDR3 is CASSVAPGGTDTQYF.

As for this clone: The CDR3 end lies 3 residues beyond the end of the read and is filled in from the germline J gene. The chain recombines TRBV5-1 with TRBJ1-2; 10 bases match TRBD1. The CDR3 runs to 15 residues. Per the germline V gene, CDR1 is SGHRS and CDR2 is YFSETQ. CDR3 DNA (partial): TGCGCCAGCAGCCACCCCGGGACAGGGGTAAATGAC. Protein: CASSHPGTGVND. The complete CDR3 protein is CASSHPGTGVNDYTF.

Turning to this clone: The read halts 3 residues ahead of the CDR3 end, with the missing end drawn from the germline J gene. The chain has TRBV2 and TRBJ1-6; D gene ambiguous. V lost 8 bases and J lost 1, with 6 bases in between. Germline V gene sequence: CDR1 SNHLY, CDR2 FYNNEI. The CDR3 has 13 residues. This CDR3 reads CASGGSYNSPLHF. Incomplete CDR3 DNA: TGTGCCAGCGGAGGGTCCTATAATTCACCC.

CDR3 sequence reads: CASSIAGPLYNSPLHF. The DNA read from the CDR3 is TGTGCCAGTAGTATCGCCGGTCCGCTTTATAATTCACCC. This sequence joins TRBV19 and TRBJ1-6; D is unclear. The read terminates 3 residues ahead of where the CDR3 ends, so the germline J gene completes it. CDR3 length: 16 residues. Trimming removed 3 bases from V and 4 bases from J, with 13 bases in between. Germline CDR1 reads LNHDA; CDR2 reads SQIVND (reference sequence).

Remarks on this clone: The observed sequence ends 3 residues before the CDR3 terminus, with the missing tail filled in from the germline J gene. This chain connects TRBV6-1 to TRBJ2-5; 12 nucleotides align to TRBD2. The CDR3 runs to 15 residues. CDR1 is MNHNS and CDR2 is SASEGT in the germline V gene. V shed 2 bases and J 2 bases; nucleotides not matched to a gene: 0. CDR3 amino acids: CASSELAGGQETQYF. Partial CDR3 DNA: TGTGCCAGCAGTGAACTAGCGGGGGGGCAAGAGACC.

The CDR3 sequence: CASSATPGLAGSSPLFF. The sequenced CDR3 bases are TGTGCCAGCAGCGCAACCCCTGGTTTGGCGGGGAGCTCACCG. The chain carries TRBV7-3 and TRBJ2-2, with D perhaps matching TRBD2 (6 bases). Coverage ceases 3 residues before the CDR3 finishes, and the germline J gene fills in the end. From germline, CDR1 is SGHTA and CDR2 FQGTGA. The CDR3 spans 17 residues.

A word on this clone: The read terminates 3 residues ahead of where the CDR3 ends, so the germline J gene completes it. V and J are TRBV5-8 and TRBJ2-1; D might be TRBD2 (5 bases). Germline CDR1 and CDR2: SGHTS and YDEGEE. With 1 base removed from V and 2 bases from J, the gap between germline ends came to 10 bases. The CDR3 runs to 15 residues. Partial CDR3 DNA: TGTGCCAGCAGCTTGCGGGGAGATGCCTACAATGAG. Encoded protein: CASSLRGDAYNE. The complete CDR3 protein is CASSLRGDAYNEQFF.

Concerning this clone: The read finishes 3 residues shy of the CDR3 end, and the germline J gene is used to complete it. V usage is TRBV2 and J usage is TRBJ2-3; the match to TRBD2 covers 9 bases. The V gene's germline CDR1 is SNHLY and CDR2 FYNNEI. V dropped 4 bases and J dropped 7; count of bases not matched to a gene: 6. The CDR3 extends over 14 amino acids. This chain's CDR3 is CASSVSGGSYTQYF. The sequenced CDR3 bases are TGTGCCAGCAGTGTTAGCGGGGGATCCTATACG. The full variable domain, with the rest looked up from reference TRBV2 and TRBJ2-3, is EPEVTQTPSHQVTQMGQEVILRCVPISNHLYFYWYRQILGQKVEFLVSFYNNEISEKSEIFDDQFSVERPDGSNFTLKIRSTKLEDSAMYFCASSVSGGSYTQYFGPGTRLTVL.

On this clone itself: The read ends 3 residues before the CDR3 terminus; that terminus is restored from the germline J gene. The sample contains more than one DNA sequence encoding this CDR3. The chain combines TRBV18 with TRBJ1-3, with D unresolved. CDR3 size: 15 residues. Trimming took 0 bases from V and 4 from J, leaving 10 bases between them. Germline values: CDR1 KGHSH, CDR2 LQKENI. Incomplete CDR3 DNA: TGTGCCAGCTCACCACCCCACGGGTCCGGAAACACC. Translated: CASSPPHGSGNT. The whole CDR3 sequence reads CASSPPHGSGNTIYF.

As concerns this clone: The read is 3 residues too short to cover the CDR3 end, so that end is filled in from the germline J gene. The V gene is TRBV14, the J gene TRBJ1-6; D is unresolved. The V gene lost 4 bases and the J gene lost 9 bases, with 16 bases spanning the gap. CDR1 is SGHDN and CDR2 is FVKESK in the germline V gene. The CDR3 totals 15 residues. This CDR3 is CASSRMSPTGSPLHF. CDR3 DNA (partial): TGTGCCAGCAGCCGAATGAGTCCCACTGGTTCACCC.

Of note for this clone: The DNA ends 3 residues before the CDR3 does, and the rest of the CDR3 is filled in from the germline J gene. The chain carries TRBV28 and TRBJ2-1, with 7 positions matching TRBD1. Germline CDR1 and CDR2: MDHEN and SYDVKM. Losses at the gene ends were 5 bases for V and 3 bases for J; bases not matched to a gene: 16. The CDR3 extends over 18 amino acids. Here the CDR3 reads CASSLSRQGLPYYNEQFF. The sequenced part of the CDR3 DNA is TGTGCCAGCAGTCTTTCGCGACAGGGTTTACCCTACTACAATGAG.

For this clone: Sequencing ends 3 residues short of the CDR3 end; the germline J gene provides the rest. The gene calls are TRBV7-6 and TRBJ1-1; D call uncertain. Trimming stripped 5 bases from V and 1 base from J, with 14 bases between. The germline CDR1 and CDR2 sequences are SGHVS and FNYEAQ. CDR3 length: 15 amino acids. CDR3 sequence reads: CASSSLVVQNTEAFF. The CDR3 DNA, read in part, is TGTGCCAGCAGCAGCTTAGTGGTTCAGAACACTGAA.